The source of this T cell receptor beta chain is a study of T cells after posttransplantation cyclophosphamide. General study points: Later post-transplant blood repertoires were often dominated by donor CD8+ memory clones. Recipient CMV seropositivity and CMV reactivation strongly tracked TRB clonality.

CDR3 size: 18 residues. Germline CDR1 and CDR2: SQVTM and ANQGSEA. Trimming took 0 bases from V and 0 from J; bases not matched to a gene: 4. Sequencing used immunoSEQ multiplex PCR; TCRdb keeps in-frame clones, though not all of them. The sample records 15,000 or so clones, around 87% being singletons. Methotrexate plus calcineurin inhibitor accompanied controls' myeloablative marrow transplants; sampling was 1 year later. A word on this clone: What it binds is not known.

This rearrangement joins TRBV29-1 to TRBJ2-3, with 15 bases that match TRBD2. The sample here was PBMCs, taken after an allogeneic stem cell transplant with a calcineurin inhibitor and methotrexate. The clonotype comes from a male patient in his fifties or sixties who received an allogeneic stem cell transplant from an unrelated donor, was CMV-positive, and had chronic GVHD only. Some T cells may be the graft donor's. The CDR3 is CSVEEGLAGGWSTDTQYF. DNA for the CDR3: TGCAGCGTTGAAGAGGGACTAGCGGGGGGATGGAGCACAGATACGCAGTATTTT.